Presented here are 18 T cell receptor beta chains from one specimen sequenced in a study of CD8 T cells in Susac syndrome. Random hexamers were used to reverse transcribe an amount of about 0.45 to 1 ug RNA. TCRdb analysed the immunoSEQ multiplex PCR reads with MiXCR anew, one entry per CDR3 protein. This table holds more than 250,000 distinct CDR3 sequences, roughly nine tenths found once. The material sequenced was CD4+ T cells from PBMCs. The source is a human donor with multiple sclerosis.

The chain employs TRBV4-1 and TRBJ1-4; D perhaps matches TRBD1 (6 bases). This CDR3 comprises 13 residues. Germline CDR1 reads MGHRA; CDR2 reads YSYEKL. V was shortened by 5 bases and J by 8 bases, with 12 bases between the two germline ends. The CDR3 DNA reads TGCGCCAGCAGCGGCAGGGGCTACGAAAAACTGTTTTTT. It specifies CASSGRGYEKLFF.

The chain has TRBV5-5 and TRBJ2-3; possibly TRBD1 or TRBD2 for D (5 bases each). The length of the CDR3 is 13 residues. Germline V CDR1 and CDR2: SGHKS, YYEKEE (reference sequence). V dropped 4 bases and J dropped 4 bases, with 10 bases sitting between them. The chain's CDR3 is CASSPGPSDTQYF. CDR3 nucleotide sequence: TGTGCCAGCAGCCCGGGACCTTCAGATACGCAGTATTTT. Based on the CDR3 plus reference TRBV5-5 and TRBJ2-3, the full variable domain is DAGVTQSPTHLIKTRGQQVTLRCSPISGHKSVSWYQQVLGQGPQFIFQYYEKEERGRGNFPDRFSARQFPNYSSELNVNALLLGDSALYLCASSPGPSDTQYFGPGTRLTVL.

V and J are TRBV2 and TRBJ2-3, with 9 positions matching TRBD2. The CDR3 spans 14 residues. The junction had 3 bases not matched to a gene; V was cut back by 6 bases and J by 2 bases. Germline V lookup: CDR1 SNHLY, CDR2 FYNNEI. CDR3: CASRLAGHTDTQYF. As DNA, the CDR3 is TGTGCCAGCAGGCTAGCGGGACACACAGATACGCAGTATTTT.

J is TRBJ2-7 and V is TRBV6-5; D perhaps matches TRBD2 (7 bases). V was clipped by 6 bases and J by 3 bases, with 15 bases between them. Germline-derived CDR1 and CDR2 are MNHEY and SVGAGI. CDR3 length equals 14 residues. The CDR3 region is CASRNYREGYEQYF. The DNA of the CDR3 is TGTGCCAGCAGGAATTACAGGGAGGGCTACGAGCAGTACTTC.

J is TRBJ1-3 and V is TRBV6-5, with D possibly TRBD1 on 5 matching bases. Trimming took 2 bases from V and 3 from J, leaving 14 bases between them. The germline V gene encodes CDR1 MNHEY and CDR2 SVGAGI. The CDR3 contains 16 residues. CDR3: CASSYTRQTHGNTIYF. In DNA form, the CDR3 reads TGTGCCAGCAGTTACACCAGACAGACCCATGGAAACACCATATATTTT.

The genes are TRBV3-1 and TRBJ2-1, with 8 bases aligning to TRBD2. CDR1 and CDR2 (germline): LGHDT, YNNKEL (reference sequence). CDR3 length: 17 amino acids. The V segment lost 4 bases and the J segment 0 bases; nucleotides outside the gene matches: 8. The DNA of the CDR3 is TGTGCCAGCAGCCCGCTAGCGGGCCGGAGCTCCTACAATGAGCAGTTCTTC. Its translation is CASSPLAGRSSYNEQFF.

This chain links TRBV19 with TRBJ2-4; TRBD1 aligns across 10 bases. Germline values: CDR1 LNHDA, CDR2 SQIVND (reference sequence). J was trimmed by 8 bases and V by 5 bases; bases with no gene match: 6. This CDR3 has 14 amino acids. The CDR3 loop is CASSYDRGLYIQYF. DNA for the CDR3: TGTGCCAGTAGTTATGACAGGGGGCTGTACATTCAGTACTTC. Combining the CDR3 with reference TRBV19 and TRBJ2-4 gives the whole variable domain DGGITQSPKYLFRKEGQNVTLSCEQNLNHDAMYWYRQDPGQGLRLIYYSQIVNDFQKGDIAEGYSVSREKKESFPLTVTSAQKNPTAFYLCASSYDRGLYIQYFGAGTRLSVL.

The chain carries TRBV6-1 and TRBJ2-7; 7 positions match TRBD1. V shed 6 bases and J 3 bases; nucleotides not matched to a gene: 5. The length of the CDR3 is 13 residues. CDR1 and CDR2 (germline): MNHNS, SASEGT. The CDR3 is CASRGTALYEQYF. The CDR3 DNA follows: TGTGCCAGCAGGGGGACAGCTCTCTACGAGCAGTACTTC.

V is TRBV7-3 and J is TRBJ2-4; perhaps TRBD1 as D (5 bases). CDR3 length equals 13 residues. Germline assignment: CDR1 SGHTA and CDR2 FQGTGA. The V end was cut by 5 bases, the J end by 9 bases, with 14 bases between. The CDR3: CASSPGPQGIQYF. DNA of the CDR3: TGTGCCAGCAGCCCCGGACCGCAGGGCATTCAGTACTTC.

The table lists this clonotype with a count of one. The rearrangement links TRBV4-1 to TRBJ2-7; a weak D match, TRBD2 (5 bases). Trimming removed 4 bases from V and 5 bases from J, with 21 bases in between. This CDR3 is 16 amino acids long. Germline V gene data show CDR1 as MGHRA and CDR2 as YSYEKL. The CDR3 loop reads CASSPGSGLGIDEQYF. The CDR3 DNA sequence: TGCGCCAGCAGCCCGGGGTCCGGACTCGGAATAGACGAGCAGTACTTC.

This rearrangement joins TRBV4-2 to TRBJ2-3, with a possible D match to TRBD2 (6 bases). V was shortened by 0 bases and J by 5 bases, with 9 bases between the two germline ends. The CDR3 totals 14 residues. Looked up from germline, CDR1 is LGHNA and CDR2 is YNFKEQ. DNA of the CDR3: TGTGCCAGCAGCCAAGACCTCGGGGGAGATACGCAGTATTTT. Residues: CASSQDLGGDTQYF.

The CDR3 nucleotides read TGTGCCAGCTCCGTAGCGGGAGGTAACCTCCAAGAGACCCAGTACTTC. It specifies CASSVAGGNLQETQYF. The genes are TRBV18 and TRBJ2-5; 10 bases align to TRBD2. The ends lost 6 bases at V and 1 base at J; junction bases unmatched: 8. The CDR3 runs to 16 residues. The germline CDR1 and CDR2 sequences are KGHSH and LQKENI.

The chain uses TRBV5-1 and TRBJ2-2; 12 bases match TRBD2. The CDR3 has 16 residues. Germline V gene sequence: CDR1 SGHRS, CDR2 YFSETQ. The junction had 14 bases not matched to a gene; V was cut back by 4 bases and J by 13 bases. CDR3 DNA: TGCGCCAGCAGCCTCACCGGGACTAGCGGGTCCCAAGGGCTGTTTTTT. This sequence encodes CASSLTGTSGSQGLFF.

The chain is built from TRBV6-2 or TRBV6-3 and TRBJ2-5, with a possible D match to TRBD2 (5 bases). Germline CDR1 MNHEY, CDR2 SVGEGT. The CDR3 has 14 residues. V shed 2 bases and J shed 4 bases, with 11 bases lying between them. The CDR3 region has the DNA TGTGCCAGCAGTTACGGGGTAGCGACAGAGACCCAGTACTTC. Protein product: CASSYGVATETQYF.

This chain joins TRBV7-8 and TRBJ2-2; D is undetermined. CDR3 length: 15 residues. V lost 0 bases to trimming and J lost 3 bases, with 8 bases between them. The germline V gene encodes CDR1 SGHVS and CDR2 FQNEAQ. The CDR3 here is CASSLAGPDTGELFF. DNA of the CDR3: TGTGCCAGCAGCTTAGCAGGGCCCGACACCGGGGAGCTGTTTTTT.

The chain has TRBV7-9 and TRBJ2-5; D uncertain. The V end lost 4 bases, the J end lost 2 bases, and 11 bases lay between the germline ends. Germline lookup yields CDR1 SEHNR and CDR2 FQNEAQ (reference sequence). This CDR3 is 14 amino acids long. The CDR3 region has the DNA TGTGCCAGCAGCTCGTTCCGGGTGCAAGAGACCCAGTACTTC. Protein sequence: CASSSFRVQETQYF.

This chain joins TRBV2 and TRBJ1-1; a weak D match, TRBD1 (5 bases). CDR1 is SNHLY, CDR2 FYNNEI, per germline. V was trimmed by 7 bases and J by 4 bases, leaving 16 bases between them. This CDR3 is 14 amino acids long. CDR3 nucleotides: TGTGCCAGCAACTTTATCACGGGGACCACTGAAGCTTTCTTT. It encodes CASNFITGTTEAFF. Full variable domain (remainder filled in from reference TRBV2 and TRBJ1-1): EPEVTQTPSHQVTQMGQEVILRCVPISNHLYFYWYRQILGQKVEFLVSFYNNEISEKSEIFDDQFSVERPDGSNFTLKIRSTKLEDSAMYFCASNFITGTTEAFFGQGTRLTVV.

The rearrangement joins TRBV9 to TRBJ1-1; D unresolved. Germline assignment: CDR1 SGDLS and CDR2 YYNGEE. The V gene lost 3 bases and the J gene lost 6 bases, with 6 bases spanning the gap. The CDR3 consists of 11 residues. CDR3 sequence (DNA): TGTGCCAGCAGCGCGGTATCTGAAGCTTTCTTT. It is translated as CASSAVSEAFF.